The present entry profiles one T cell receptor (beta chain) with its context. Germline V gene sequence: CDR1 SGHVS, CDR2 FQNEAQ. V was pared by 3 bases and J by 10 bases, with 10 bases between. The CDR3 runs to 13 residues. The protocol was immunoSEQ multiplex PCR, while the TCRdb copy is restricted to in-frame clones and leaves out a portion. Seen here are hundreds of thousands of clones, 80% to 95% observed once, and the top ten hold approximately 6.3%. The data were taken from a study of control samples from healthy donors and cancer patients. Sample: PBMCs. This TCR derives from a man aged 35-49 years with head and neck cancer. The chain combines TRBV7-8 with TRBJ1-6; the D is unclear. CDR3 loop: CASSLVLVSPLHF. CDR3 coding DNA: TGTGCCAGCAGCTTGGTCTTGGTCTCACCCCTCCACTTT.